This entry features one TCR beta chain sequence. The target antigen is unknown. Just one base apart from a much larger clone, this may be a read error. The record originates from a study of T cells in Graves' hyperthyroidism and ophthalmopathy. Overall study results and limits: Before onset, ophthalmopathy was predicted by the model a median around 6 months earlier.

Germline V gene lookup returns CDR1 MDHEN and CDR2 SYDVKM. CDR3 size: 12 residues. Researchers took RNA transcripts and amplified the TCR beta CDR3 regions from them. The study used the HTBI primer set for a first-round RT-PCR of the TCR CDR3. TCRdb reprocessed the multiplex PCR reads via MiXCR and lists one record per CDR3 protein. The table includes a few hundred thousand distinct CDR3 sequences, roughly 15% detected once. This receptor was identified in a woman in her 30s with Graves' ophthalmopathy. Sequencing used blood. The chain couples TRBV28 to TRBJ2-2; a weak D match, TRBD2 (6 bases). The CDR3 loop reads CASAEEAGGLFF. The CDR3 coding sequence is TGTGCCAGCGCCGAAGAGGCCGGGGGGCTGTTTTTT.